The entry below describes one TCR beta chain. Its antigen has not been determined. The sample holds no much larger clone one base away, and base qualities are not on file. This sample was taken from a study of cytomegalovirus exposure and HLA in healthy donors (dated by TCRdb to about 2017). In the study overall: An earlier analysis of approximately 640 of the donors reported more than 250 Gb of sequence data and roughly 110 million unique TCR beta sequences from some 180 million T cells. Using immunosequencing, the study profiled T cell repertoires from roughly 650 subjects and related those repertoires to cytomegalovirus serostatus. HLA typing included class I and class II loci at four-digit resolution. Alongside the repertoire data, information on donor age, sex, ethnicity and CMV serostatus was compiled. An earlier analysis of about 620 of the donors applied high-throughput TCR beta sequencing to assess whether each TCR beta V gene segment acted as functional or pseudogenic. Every discovery cohort repertoire had been produced on one sequencing platform. Of the roughly 400 genotyped donors, 75% to 85% were placed in the genetic ancestry cluster associated with self-reported Caucasian donors. Roughly 290 gigabases of sequencing data and roughly 80 million unique TCR sequences made up an early release that covered approximately 620 HLA-typed donors. Rather than drawing on any new phenotypic data, the later analysis identified candidate immune exposures from TCR beta sequences and the way those sequences occurred across donors. Because of strong linkage in the cohort, four or five DR-DQ haplotypes were treated as single units for association and clustering. Besides the first cohort of some 670 subjects, a separate validation cohort made up of 120 different subjects was used. The study aimed to test whether cataloging public T cell receptors could reveal signatures of past pathogen exposure. On average, roughly 240,000 unique TCR beta nucleotide sequences were sequenced per donor among 350 to 400 genotyped donors of the cohort, with about 17% of those sequences being non-productive. A later genetic analysis took genome-wide SNP genotypes for 398 of the 666 donors and used that subset as a discovery cohort. High-throughput TCR immunosequencing, statistical association of individual TCRs with disease status, and machine learning were combined to predict cytomegalovirus infection status. The number of typed donors differed by locus: about 629-630 for A, B, C, DRB1 and DQB1; 522 for DQA1; some 610 for DPA1; and roughly 450 for DPB1. A later analysis re-examined previously published TCR beta repertoires from roughly 650 donors and added high-resolution HLA genotyping to investigate patterns of TCR occurrence.

The paper's findings and limits, for the study overall: Broadly in line with IMGT annotations, most TCR beta V segments showed up in productive rearrangements about 87% or about 30% of the time in an earlier analysis of about 500 of the donors. For the cohort, immune exposure information was limited to CMV serostatus. In a later analysis, TCR association rates were found to vary across HLA loci, with the most associated TCRs seen for DRB1 alleles and the fewest for HLA-C alleles. In vitro tests confirmed that a few of the cytomegalovirus-associated TCR beta chains recognize cytomegalovirus antigens. In a later genetic analysis, fewer N-insertions in productive TCRs were reported among donors in an Asian-associated ancestry cluster than the roughly 700-donor mean. Only TCR beta chains were sequenced in this cohort, and the absence of alpha or paired-chain data limited detectable features. A later genetic analysis associated a missense DCLRE1C variant with V-gene and J-gene trimming of TCR beta chains, and an independent cohort replicated the association. Linkage disequilibrium might explain the correlated functional status among segregating V segments, but an unknown experimental factor could not be ruled out. A cluster of highly shared sequence variants was judged likely to represent a technical artifact of the sequencing pipeline. HLA typing was unavailable for some donors at each locus, so association tests used only the typed subset. Some IMGT-functional V segments, including TRBV6-2 and TRBV6-3, could not be distinguished by the 87-base-pair reads and were therefore excluded. A later analysis reported that several top co-occurrence clusters appeared linked to parvovirus B19, influenza, CMV and Epstein-Barr virus. When HLA alleles, especially DR and DQ, strongly co-occurred, attributing TCR associations to individual alleles was difficult. A later analysis found that most CMV-associated TCR beta chains appeared HLA-restricted, with HLA associations seemingly driven largely by CMV exposure. A total of fewer than 200 TCR beta chains were listed by the study as associated with cytomegalovirus. While some public TCRs were present in many individuals, most TCR sequences turned up only very rarely across donors. At a false discovery rate of 0.05, a later analysis linked some 18,000 TCR beta sequences to specific HLA alleles. In both the original and validation cohorts, the classifier was reported to diagnose cytomegalovirus status with high specificity and sensitivity. The earlier analysis of 587 of the donors excluded roughly 17 rarely observed V segments, including chromosome 9 orphons, because counts were too low. The authors suggested that the approach could potentially be generalized to other disease states and immunological phenotypes. A further reported finding was that TCR beta sequences accurately predicted the HLA-A and HLA-B alleles for most subjects in the first cohort. In a later analysis, HLA-associated TCR beta chains were found to be more clonally expanded and to have lower generation probabilities than equally common non-associated chains. Presence/absence analyses assumed roughly uniform sequencing depth across donors, an assumption that may not hold.

The library was made by the immunoSEQ multiplex PCR assay. The multiplex PCR relied on a mix of 60 forward primers for TCR Vbeta segments and 13 reverse primers for TCR Jbeta segments. The CDR3 region of rearranged TCR beta genes was amplified from genomic DNA by a multiplex PCR assay. Amplified TCR beta libraries were sequenced as 87-base-pair reads on the Illumina HiSeq System. Per the source publication's procedure: A later analysis tallied roughly 76 million unique TCR beta chains across the 640 or so repertoires, and about 10 million of those chains were shared by two or more donors. Raw reads were error-corrected and collapsed into unique sequences with a nearest-neighbor algorithm that merged closely related sequences to remove PCR and sequencing errors. CDR3 sequences were aligned to IMGT reference sequences to assign V, D and J gene segments. Each retained sequence needed at least a six-nucleotide match to both a V gene segment and a J gene segment. A rearrangement counted as productive if the CDR3 had no stop codons and remained in frame with V and J, and every other rearrangement counted as non-productive. Following IMGT convention, CDR3 was defined as the stretch from the second conserved V-encoded cysteine to the conserved J-encoded phenylalanine. The earlier analysis of about 590 of the donors excluded sequences that lacked an unambiguous match to a single V gene segment. An earlier analysis of a few hundred of the donors called V segments functional above 56.7% productive rearrangements and segregating when the between-donor standard deviation exceeded 5%. A statistical classification framework was built to diagnose cytomegalovirus status from the catalog of TCR beta chain sequences. In a later analysis, TCR nucleotide sequences were compared against IMGT/GENE-DB human TR gene sequences so that V and J genes could be assigned. The TCRdist pipeline was used in a later analysis to assign CDR3 sequences and most-parsimonious VDJ recombination scenarios. In a later analysis, each TCR beta chain was defined by its CDR3 amino acid sequence together with its V-gene family, and reads without a unique V-gene family were excluded. In a later analysis, approximately 640 highly shared, low-generation-probability nucleotide sequences were removed to address suspected cross-contamination and a sequencing artifact. In a later analysis, a clonal expansion index for each public chain was calculated from normalized within-repertoire ranks of inferred template counts. In a later analysis, generation probabilities were computed using a VDJ recombination model fitted to out-of-frame rearrangements, and the results were checked against IGoR. In a later analysis, hypergeometric tests were used to score TCR-TCR, TCR-HLA and TCR-CMV co-occurrence, with a repertoire-size bias correction applied to TCR pairs. In a later analysis, false discovery rates were estimated by permuting HLA or CMV assignments 20 times. In a later analysis, co-occurring TCRs were grouped with DBSCAN, and TCRdist sequence similarity was added when clustering was performed within HLA-allele-positive subsets. For co-occurrence clustering, repertoires with fewer than 30,000 or more than 120,000 public chains were excluded, along with 4 to 6 repertoires with anomalous nucleotide sharing. Sourced from immuneACCESS, this table was stored by TCRdb with only in-frame sequences that have V and J called. A share of the clones is absent; for the studies checked, an unresolved V gene accounts for under half, and the remainder has no known explanation. D and trimming come from the DNA, and the V and J calls and clone size come from that table. The sample data list fewer than 250,000 clones, and roughly 79% of these were observed just once. The leading ten clones occupy 1.8% of the sample.

Its CDR3 holds 15 amino acids, cysteine through phenylalanine. Only the CDR3 portion is preserved as DNA: 45 bases, with reading frame beginning at the first base. Taken from the germline V gene, the CDR1 and CDR2 loops are SGDLS and YYNGEE. V is clipped by 1 base and J by 6 bases, and the sequence between their germline boundaries is 17 bases long. The cohort was made up of approximately 670 healthy bone marrow donors. All cohort members were sampled while nominally healthy, although unrecorded immune exposures were likely present. The donor was CMV seronegative and was included in the group of a few hundred seronegative cohort members. A peripheral blood sample was provided by each donor, and peripheral blood mononuclear cells were used for TCR beta sequencing. The Qiagen DNeasy Blood Extraction Kit was used to extract genomic DNA from the blood cell samples.

This TCR was sampled from a male donor in good health and CMV-seronegative. Sequencing was carried out using PBMCs. The rearranged segments are TRBV9 and TRBJ2-7; TRBD2 might be the D gene, on 6 matching bases. CDR3 sequence: CASSVSWGEVSEQYF. The DNA reads as follows: TGTGCCAGCAGCGTAAGTTGGGGGGAAGTCTCCGAGCAGTACTTC.